The 14 T cell receptor beta chains below all came from one sample that was sequenced in a study of cytomegalovirus exposure and HLA in healthy donors (dated by TCRdb to between 2016 and 2019). Preparation of the library involved the immunoSEQ multiplex PCR assay. The table comes from immuneACCESS by way of TCRdb, which keeps in-frame sequences with V and J called. Part of the clones is missing from these tables; in studies checked, under half for an unresolved V gene and the rest for unknown reasons. The sample table shows tens of thousands of clones, and around 85% are seen once. About 3% of the sample is held by the ten biggest clonotypes. The sample was PBMCs. Receptors were obtained from a young man in good health and CMV-seronegative.

This chain connects TRBV19 to TRBJ2-7; D is perhaps TRBD1 (5 bases). The V end lost 3 bases, the J end lost 6 bases, and 12 bases lay between the germline ends. Germline CDR1 reads LNHDA; CDR2 reads SQIVND (reference sequence). This CDR3 contains 13 residues. CDR3 nucleotide sequence: TGTGCCAGTAGTATTGGGGCACTCTCCGAGCAGTACTTC. It specifies CASSIGALSEQYF. Full variable domain (rest looked up from reference TRBV19 and TRBJ2-7): DGGITQSPKYLFRKEGQNVTLSCEQNLNHDAMYWYRQDPGQGLRLIYYSQIVNDFQKGDIAEGYSVSREKKESFPLTVTSAQKNPTAFYLCASSIGALSEQYFGPGTRLTVT.

This rearrangement joins TRBV5-1 to TRBJ2-3; tentative D call: TRBD1 (5 bases). The CDR3 runs to 15 residues. Trimming left V 3 bases short and J 0 bases short, with 11 bases between. CDR1 is SGHRS, CDR2 YFSETQ, per germline. The chain's CDR3 is CASSSTARSTDTQYF. For the CDR3, the DNA is TGCGCCAGCAGCTCGACAGCCCGGAGCACAGATACGCAGTATTTT.

The CDR3 sequence is CASSPIAGIINEQFF. The DNA of the CDR3 is TGTGCCAGCTCACCCATAGCGGGGATTATCAATGAGCAGTTCTTC. The V gene is TRBV18, the J gene TRBJ2-1; 8 bases are shared with TRBD2. This CDR3 contains 15 residues. Germline V lookup: CDR1 KGHSH, CDR2 LQKENI. V trimming: 3 bases; J trimming: 6 bases; junction bases outside the gene matches: 7.

The chain couples TRBV6-1 to TRBJ2-6; no reliable D call. The V gene's germline CDR1 is MNHNS and CDR2 SASEGT. CDR3 size: 15 residues. V was clipped by 3 bases and J by 4 bases, with 10 bases between them. The CDR3 loop reads CASSDDLTGANVLTF. The CDR3 bases are TGTGCCAGCAGTGACGATCTAACGGGGGCCAACGTCCTGACTTTC.

There are a few counts of this clone. The gene calls are TRBV7-9 and TRBJ2-7; tentative D call: TRBD2 (5 bases). Trimming left V 2 bases short and J 0 bases short, with 11 bases between. The germline V gene encodes CDR1 SEHNR and CDR2 FQNEAQ (reference sequence). The CDR3 consists of 15 residues. In nucleotides, the CDR3 is TGTGCCAGCAGCTTAATCAAAGGGAGCTCCTACGAGCAGTACTTC. Its protein product is CASSLIKGSSYEQYF.

The genes are TRBV5-1 and TRBJ1-2; D might be TRBD1 (5 bases). The V gene lost 3 bases and the J gene lost 5 bases, with 11 bases spanning the gap. CDR1 is SGHRS, CDR2 YFSETQ, per germline. This CDR3 contains 13 residues. Here the CDR3 reads CASSSGHLYGYTF. CDR3 sequence (DNA): TGCGCCAGCAGCTCAGGACACCTGTATGGCTACACCTTC.

The chain has TRBV19 and TRBJ2-5; 8 bases fit TRBD2. The CDR3 is made up of 14 amino acids. CDR1 LNHDA and CDR2 SQIVND come from the germline V gene (reference sequence). Trimming cost V 3 bases and J 0 bases; bases outside gene matches: 0. The CDR3 reads CASSMRGDQETQYF. The CDR3 coding sequence is TGTGCCAGTAGTATGCGGGGGGACCAAGAGACCCAGTACTTC.

This rearrangement joins TRBV5-6 to TRBJ2-2; the match to TRBD2 covers 14 bases. The V gene end was trimmed by 3 bases and the J gene end by 7 bases; junction bases not matched to a gene: 8. Germline V gives CDR1 SGHDT, CDR2 YYEEEE. This CDR3 is built from 17 residues. DNA for the CDR3: TGTGCCAGCAGCTCGGGACTAGCGGGAGACCGAAACGGGGAGCTGTTTTTT. Its protein is CASSSGLAGDRNGELFF.

The chain combines TRBV11-2 with TRBJ1-4; D possibly corresponds to TRBD1 (5 bases). Per germline, CDR1 SGHAT and CDR2 FQNNGV. The CDR3 has 17 amino acids. V lost 3 bases to trimming and J lost 5 bases, with 19 bases between them. In DNA, the CDR3 is TGTGCCAGCAGCTTTTGGTCCTGGGGCAGCCGAAATGAAAAACTGTTTTTT. Translated: CASSFWSWGSRNEKLFF.

V and J are TRBV6-5 and TRBJ2-3; the D gene is possibly TRBD1 (5 bases). The CDR3 totals 14 residues. The germline V gene encodes CDR1 MNHEY and CDR2 SVGAGI. The germline V and J ends were trimmed by 2 bases and 3 bases, with 9 bases remaining between them. CDR3 region: CASSYRKGTDTQYF. DNA of the CDR3: TGTGCCAGCAGTTACAGGAAGGGGACAGATACGCAGTATTTT.

This chain links TRBV6-5 with TRBJ2-5; a possible D gene is TRBD1 (7 bases). There are 15 residues in the CDR3. Germline V lookup: CDR1 MNHEY, CDR2 SVGAGI. The V end was cut by 2 bases, the J end by 3 bases, with 13 bases between. The CDR3 DNA reads TGTGCCAGCAGTTACAGTGGGGGGACAGAAGAGACCCAGTACTTC. It encodes CASSYSGGTEETQYF.

This chain links TRBV7-8 with TRBJ1-1; tentatively, D is TRBD1 (6 bases). CDR1 is SGHVS and CDR2 is FQNEAQ in the germline V gene. This CDR3 region has 19 residues. Between the trimmed V and J ends, which lost 6 bases and 2 bases, there was a span of 28 bases. CDR3 DNA sequence: TGTGCCAGCAGAACGCGTAGGACAGCCTCCATGATTTCTAACACTGAAGCTTTCTTT. It translates to CASRTRRTASMISNTEAFF. Supplemented by reference TRBV7-8 and TRBJ1-1, the full variable domain reads GAGVSQSPRYKVAKRGQDVALRCDPISGHVSLFWYQQALGQGPEFLTYFQNEAQLDKSGLPSDRFFAERPEGSVSTLKIQRTQQEDSAVYLCASRTRRTASMISNTEAFFGQGTRLTVV.

Only one count was recorded for this clone. V gene TRBV6-4 combines with J gene TRBJ2-3; weak D call: TRBD1 (6 bases). Germline CDR1 reads MRHNA; CDR2 reads SNTAGT. V lost 3 bases to trimming and J lost 0 bases, with 10 bases between them. This CDR3 contains 15 residues. CDR3 protein: CASSDPGQSTDTQYF. CDR3 nucleotides: TGTGCCAGCAGTGATCCCGGACAGAGCACAGATACGCAGTATTTT.

The chain combines TRBV7-2 with TRBJ2-1, with TRBD2 identical over 10 bases. Trimming removed 5 bases from V and 4 bases from J; junction bases left unmatched: 8. Germline V CDR1 and CDR2: SGHTA, FQGNSA. The CDR3 loop spans 16 amino acids. The CDR3 protein is CASSRLGLAEYNEQFF. CDR3 nucleotides: TGTGCCAGCAGCCGGCTCGGACTAGCGGAGTACAATGAGCAGTTCTTC. The full variable domain, completed using reference TRBV7-2 and TRBJ2-1, is GAGVSQSPSNKVTEKGKDVELRCDPISGHTALYWYRQSLGQGLEFLIYFQGNSAPDKSGLPSDRFSAERTGGSVSTLTIQRTQQEDSAVYLCASSRLGLAEYNEQFFGPGTRLTVL.